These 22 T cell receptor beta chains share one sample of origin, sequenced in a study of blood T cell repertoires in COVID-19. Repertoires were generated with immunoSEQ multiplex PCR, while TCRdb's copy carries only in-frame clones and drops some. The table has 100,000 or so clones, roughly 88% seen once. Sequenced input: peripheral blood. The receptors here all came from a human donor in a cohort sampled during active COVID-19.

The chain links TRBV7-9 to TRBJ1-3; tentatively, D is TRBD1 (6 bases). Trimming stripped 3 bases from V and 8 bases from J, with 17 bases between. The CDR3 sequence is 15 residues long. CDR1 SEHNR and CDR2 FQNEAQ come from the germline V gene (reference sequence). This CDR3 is CASSLEDSPVDTIYF. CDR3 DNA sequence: TGTGCCAGCAGCTTGGAGGACAGCCCGGTAGACACCATATATTTT. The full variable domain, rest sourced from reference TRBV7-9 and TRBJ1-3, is DTGVSQNPRHKITKRGQNVTFRCDPISEHNRLYWYRQTLGQGPEFLTYFQNEAQLEKSRLLSDRFSAERPKGSFSTLEIQRTEQGDSAMYLCASSLEDSPVDTIYFGEGSWLTVV.

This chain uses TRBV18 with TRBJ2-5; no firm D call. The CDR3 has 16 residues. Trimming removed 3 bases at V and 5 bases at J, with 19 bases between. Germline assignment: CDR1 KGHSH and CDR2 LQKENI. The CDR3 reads CASSPPHSRGRETQYF. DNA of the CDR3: TGTGCCAGCTCACCCCCCCATAGCCGAGGTCGGGAGACCCAGTACTTC.

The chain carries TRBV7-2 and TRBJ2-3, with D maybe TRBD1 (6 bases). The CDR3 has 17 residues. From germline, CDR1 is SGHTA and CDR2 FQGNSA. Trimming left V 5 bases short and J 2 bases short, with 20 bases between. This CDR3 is CASSLFVAGAVTDTQYF. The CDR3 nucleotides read TGTGCCAGCAGCCTCTTCGTCGCAGGGGCCGTCACAGATACGCAGTATTTT.

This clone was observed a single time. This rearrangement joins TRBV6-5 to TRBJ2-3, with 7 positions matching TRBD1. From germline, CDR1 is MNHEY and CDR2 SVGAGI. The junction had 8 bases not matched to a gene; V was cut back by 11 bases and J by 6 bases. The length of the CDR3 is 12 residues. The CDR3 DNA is TGTGCCGGCAACAGGGGAGTGGATACGCAGTATTTT. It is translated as CAGNRGVDTQYF.

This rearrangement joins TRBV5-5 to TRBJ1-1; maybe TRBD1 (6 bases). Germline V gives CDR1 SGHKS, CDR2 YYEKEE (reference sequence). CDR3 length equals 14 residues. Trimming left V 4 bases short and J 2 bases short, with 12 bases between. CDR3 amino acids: CASSIRGSNTEAFF. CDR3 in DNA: TGTGCCAGCAGCATTAGGGGGAGTAACACTGAAGCTTTCTTT.

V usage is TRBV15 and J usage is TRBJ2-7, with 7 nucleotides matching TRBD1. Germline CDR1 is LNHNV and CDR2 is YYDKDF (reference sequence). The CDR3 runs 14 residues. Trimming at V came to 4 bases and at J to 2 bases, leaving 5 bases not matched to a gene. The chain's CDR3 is CATSTAGGPYEQYF. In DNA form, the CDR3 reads TGTGCCACCAGCACCGCAGGGGGACCCTACGAGCAGTACTTC.

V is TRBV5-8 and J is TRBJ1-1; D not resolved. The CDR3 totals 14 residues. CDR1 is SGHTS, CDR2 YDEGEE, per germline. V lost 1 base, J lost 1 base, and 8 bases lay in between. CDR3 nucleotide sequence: TGTGCCAGCAGCTTGCAATTTTGGAACACTGAAGCTTTCTTT. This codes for CASSLQFWNTEAFF. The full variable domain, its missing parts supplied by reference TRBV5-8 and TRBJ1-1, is EAGVTQSPTHLIKTRGQQATLRCSPISGHTSVYWYQQALGLGLQFLLWYDEGEERNRGNFPPRFSGRQFPNYSSELNVNALELEDSALYLCASSLQFWNTEAFFGQGTRLTVV.

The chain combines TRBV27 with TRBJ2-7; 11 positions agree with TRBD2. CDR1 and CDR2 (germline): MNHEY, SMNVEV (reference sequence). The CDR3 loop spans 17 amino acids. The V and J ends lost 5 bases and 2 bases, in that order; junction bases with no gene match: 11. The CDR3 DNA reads TGTGCCAGCAGTCCGACTCCGAGACTAGCGGGGACCTACGAGCAGTACTTC. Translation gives CASSPTPRLAGTYEQYF.

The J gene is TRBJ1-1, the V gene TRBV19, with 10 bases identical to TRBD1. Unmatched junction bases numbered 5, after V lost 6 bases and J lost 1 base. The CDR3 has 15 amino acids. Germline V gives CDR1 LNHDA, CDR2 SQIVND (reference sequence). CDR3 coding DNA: TGTGCCAGTAGACAGAGACAGGGGGCGAACACTGAAGCTTTCTTT. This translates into CASRQRQGANTEAFF.

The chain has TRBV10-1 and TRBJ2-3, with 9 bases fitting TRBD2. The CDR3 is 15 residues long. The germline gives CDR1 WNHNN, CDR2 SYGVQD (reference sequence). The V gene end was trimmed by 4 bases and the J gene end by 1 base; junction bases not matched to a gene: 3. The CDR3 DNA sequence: TGCGCCAGCAGTGGGCGACTAGCGGGCACAGATACGCAGTATTTT. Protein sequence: CASSGRLAGTDTQYF.

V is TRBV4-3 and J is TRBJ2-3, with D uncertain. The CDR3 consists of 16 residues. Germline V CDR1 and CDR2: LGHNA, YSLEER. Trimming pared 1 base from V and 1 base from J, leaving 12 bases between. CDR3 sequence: CASSQVSTSRTDTQYF. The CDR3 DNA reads TGCGCCAGCAGCCAAGTATCTACGTCCCGCACAGATACGCAGTATTTT.

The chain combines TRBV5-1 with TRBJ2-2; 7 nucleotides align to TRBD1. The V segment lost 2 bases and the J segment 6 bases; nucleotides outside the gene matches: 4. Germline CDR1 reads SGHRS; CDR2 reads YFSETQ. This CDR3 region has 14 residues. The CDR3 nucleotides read TGCGCCAGCAGCTTACGCGACAGGGCCGGGGAGCTGTTTTTT. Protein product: CASSLRDRAGELFF.

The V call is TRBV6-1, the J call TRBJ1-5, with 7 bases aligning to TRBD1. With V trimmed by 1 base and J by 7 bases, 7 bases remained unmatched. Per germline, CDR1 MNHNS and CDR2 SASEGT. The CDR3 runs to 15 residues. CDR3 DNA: TGTGCCAGCAGTGAAGAGTCAGGGGGGTCACAGCCCCAGCATTTT. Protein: CASSEESGGSQPQHF.

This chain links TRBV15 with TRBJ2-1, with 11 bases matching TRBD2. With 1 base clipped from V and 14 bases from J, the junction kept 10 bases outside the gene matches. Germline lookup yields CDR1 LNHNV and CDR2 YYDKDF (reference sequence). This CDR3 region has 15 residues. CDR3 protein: CATSRGTSGSLPKFF. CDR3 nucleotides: TGTGCCACCAGCAGAGGAACTAGCGGGAGTCTCCCCAAGTTCTTC.

CDR3 loop: CASRDYHSNTGELFF. The CDR3 coding sequence is TGTGCCAGCAGAGACTACCACTCGAACACCGGGGAGCTGTTTTTT. The chain is built from TRBV7-2 and TRBJ2-2; maybe TRBD2 (5 bases). Germline CDR1 reads SGHTA; CDR2 reads FQGNSA. With 6 bases removed from V and 0 bases from J, the gap between germline ends came to 11 bases. This CDR3 comprises 15 residues. The complete variable domain, with remaining parts taken from reference TRBV7-2 and TRBJ2-2, reads GAGVSQSPSNKVTEKGKDVELRCDPISGHTALYWYRQSLGQGLEFLIYFQGNSAPDKSGLPSDRFSAERTGGSVSTLTIQRTQQEDSAVYLCASRDYHSNTGELFFGEGSRLTVL.

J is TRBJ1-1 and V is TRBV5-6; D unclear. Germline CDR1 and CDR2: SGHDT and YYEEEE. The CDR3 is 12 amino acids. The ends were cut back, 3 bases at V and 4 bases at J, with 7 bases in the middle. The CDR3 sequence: CASSYTSTEAFF. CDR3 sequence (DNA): TGTGCCAGCAGCTACACCAGCACTGAAGCTTTCTTT.

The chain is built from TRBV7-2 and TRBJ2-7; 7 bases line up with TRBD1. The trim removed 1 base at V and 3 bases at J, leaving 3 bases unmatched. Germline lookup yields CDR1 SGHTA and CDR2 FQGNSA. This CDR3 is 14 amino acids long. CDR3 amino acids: CASSLGGQVYEQYF. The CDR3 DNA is TGTGCCAGCAGCTTAGGTGGACAGGTCTACGAGCAGTACTTC.

CDR3 loop: CASAPQTSGWETQYF. The CDR3 bases are TGTGCCAGCGCCCCCCAGACTAGCGGGTGGGAGACCCAGTACTTC. The chain carries TRBV9 and TRBJ2-5; 10 nucleotides align to TRBD2. The J segment lost 5 bases and the V segment lost 7 bases, leaving 11 bases of the junction unmatched. Germline CDR1 is SGDLS and CDR2 is YYNGEE. The CDR3 has 15 amino acids.

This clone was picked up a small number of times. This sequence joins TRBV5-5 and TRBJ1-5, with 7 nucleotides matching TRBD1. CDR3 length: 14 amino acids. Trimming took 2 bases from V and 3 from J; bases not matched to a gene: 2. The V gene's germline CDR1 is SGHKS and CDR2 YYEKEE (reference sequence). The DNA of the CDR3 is TGTGCCAGCAGCTTACAGGGGAACAATCAGCCCCAGCATTTT. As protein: CASSLQGNNQPQHF.

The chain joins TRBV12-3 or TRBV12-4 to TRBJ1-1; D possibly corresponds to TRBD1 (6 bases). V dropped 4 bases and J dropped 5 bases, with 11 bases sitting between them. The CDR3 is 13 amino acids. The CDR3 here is CASSSSGATEAFF. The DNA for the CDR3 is TGTGCCAGCAGTTCATCAGGGGCTACTGAAGCTTTCTTT.

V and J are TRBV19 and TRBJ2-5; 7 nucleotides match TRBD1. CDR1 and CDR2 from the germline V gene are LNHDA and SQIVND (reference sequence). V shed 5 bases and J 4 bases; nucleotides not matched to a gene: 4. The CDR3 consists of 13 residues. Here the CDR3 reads CASSGTGAETQYF. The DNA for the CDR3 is TGTGCCAGTAGTGGAACAGGGGCAGAGACCCAGTACTTC.

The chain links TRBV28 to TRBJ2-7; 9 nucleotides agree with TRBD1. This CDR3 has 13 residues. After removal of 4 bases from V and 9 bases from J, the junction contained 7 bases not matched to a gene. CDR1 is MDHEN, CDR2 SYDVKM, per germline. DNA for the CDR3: TGTGCCAGCAGTTACAGGGGGCCCGGAGCGCAGTACTTC. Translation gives CASSYRGPGAQYF. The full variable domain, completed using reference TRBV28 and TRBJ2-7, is DVKVTQSSRYLVKRTGEKVFLECVQDMDHENMFWYRQDPGLGLRLIYFSYDVKMKEKGDIPEGYSVSREKKERFSLILESASTNQTSMYLCASSYRGPGAQYFGPGTRLTVT.